One sample yielded the 8 T cell receptor beta chains listed below, sequenced in a study of T cell responses to AZD1222 COVID-19 vaccine. The assay was immunoSEQ multiplex PCR, and TCRdb's table has in-frame clones only and misses some. The table shows 140,000 to 150,000 clones, with over 90% occurring only once. The starting material was peripheral blood, obtained on day 0 of AZD1222 vaccination. The receptors here all came from an adult in good health.

This clone was counted a single time. The V call is TRBV11-1, the J call TRBJ2-7; TRBD1 matches at 7 bases. V was pared by 5 bases and J by 13 bases, with 8 bases of the junction left unmatched. CDR3 length: 11 amino acids. Germline CDR1 is SGHAT and CDR2 is FQDESV (reference sequence). CDR3 bases: TGTGCCAGCAGCCACCGACAGGGTGTTTACTTC. This sequence encodes CASSHRQGVYF. The full variable domain, rest sourced from reference TRBV11-1 and TRBJ2-7, is EAEVAQSPRYKITEKSQAVAFWCDPISGHATLYWYRQILGQGPELLVQFQDESVVDDSQLPKDRFSAERLKGVDSTLKIQPAELGDSAMYLCASSHRQGVYFGPGTRLTVT.

J is TRBJ2-1 and V is TRBV2; 7 bases agree with TRBD2. Trimming removed 6 bases from V and 8 bases from J; junction bases left unmatched: 13. The CDR3 contains 15 residues. Looked up from germline, CDR1 is SNHLY and CDR2 is FYNNEI. The CDR3 DNA sequence: TGTGCCAGCAGCCTACGGGACTACACCGAGGATGAGCAGTTCTTC. Its protein is CASSLRDYTEDEQFF. Full variable domain (outside the CDR3, taken from reference TRBV2 and TRBJ2-1): EPEVTQTPSHQVTQMGQEVILRCVPISNHLYFYWYRQILGQKVEFLVSFYNNEISEKSEIFDDQFSVERPDGSNFTLKIRSTKLEDSAMYFCASSLRDYTEDEQFFGPGTRLTVL.

This clone was observed once. The chain joins TRBV27 to TRBJ2-3; no clear D gene. The CDR3 has 13 residues. The germline V and J ends were trimmed by 3 bases and 4 bases, with 8 bases remaining between them. Per germline, CDR1 MNHEY and CDR2 SMNVEV (reference sequence). CDR3 sequence: CASSFPLADTQYF. The DNA of the CDR3 is TGTGCCAGCAGTTTCCCCTTAGCAGATACGCAGTATTTT.

The genes are TRBV5-6 and TRBJ2-1, with TRBD1 identical over 7 bases. Per germline, CDR1 SGHDT and CDR2 YYEEEE. CDR3 length: 15 amino acids. V shed 4 bases, J shed 2 bases, and the junction held 6 bases outside the gene matches. This chain's CDR3 is CASSSRQGAYNEQFF. CDR3 DNA: TGTGCCAGCAGCAGCCGACAGGGTGCCTACAATGAGCAGTTCTTC.

This clone has only one observation. This chain uses TRBV14 with TRBJ1-1, with D unclear. This CDR3 has 13 residues. Germline CDR1 and CDR2: SGHDN and FVKESK. Trimming removed 3 bases from V and 2 bases from J, with 7 bases in between. The CDR3, as DNA: TGTGCCAGCAGCCAGGGCACTAACACTGAAGCTTTCTTT. It is translated as CASSQGTNTEAFF.

The chain uses TRBV2 and TRBJ1-2, with D hard to call. V was pared by 8 bases and J by 1 base, with 14 bases between. The V gene's germline CDR1 is SNHLY and CDR2 FYNNEI. This CDR3 comprises 14 residues. The CDR3 DNA follows: TGTGCCAGCGTGGGTAGCAGAAATAACTATGGCTACACCTTC. This encodes CASVGSRNNYGYTF.

This clone is a singleton in its sample. The genes are TRBV2 and TRBJ1-2; the match to TRBD1 covers 9 bases. The CDR3 contains 13 residues. Trimming removed 6 bases from V and 6 bases from J; junction bases left unmatched: 5. Germline V gene sequence: CDR1 SNHLY, CDR2 FYNNEI. CDR3 residues: CASSVGQGNGYTF. Written as DNA, the CDR3 is TGTGCCAGCAGCGTGGGACAGGGAAATGGCTACACCTTC.

This chain links TRBV2 with TRBJ1-1; 7 bases agree with TRBD1. Trimming at V came to 6 bases and at J to 4 bases, leaving 8 bases not matched to a gene. From germline, CDR1 is SNHLY and CDR2 FYNNEI. This CDR3 has 14 residues. CDR3 sequence reads: CASRATRGATEAFF. The CDR3 DNA reads TGTGCCAGCAGAGCCACCAGGGGGGCCACTGAAGCTTTCTTT.